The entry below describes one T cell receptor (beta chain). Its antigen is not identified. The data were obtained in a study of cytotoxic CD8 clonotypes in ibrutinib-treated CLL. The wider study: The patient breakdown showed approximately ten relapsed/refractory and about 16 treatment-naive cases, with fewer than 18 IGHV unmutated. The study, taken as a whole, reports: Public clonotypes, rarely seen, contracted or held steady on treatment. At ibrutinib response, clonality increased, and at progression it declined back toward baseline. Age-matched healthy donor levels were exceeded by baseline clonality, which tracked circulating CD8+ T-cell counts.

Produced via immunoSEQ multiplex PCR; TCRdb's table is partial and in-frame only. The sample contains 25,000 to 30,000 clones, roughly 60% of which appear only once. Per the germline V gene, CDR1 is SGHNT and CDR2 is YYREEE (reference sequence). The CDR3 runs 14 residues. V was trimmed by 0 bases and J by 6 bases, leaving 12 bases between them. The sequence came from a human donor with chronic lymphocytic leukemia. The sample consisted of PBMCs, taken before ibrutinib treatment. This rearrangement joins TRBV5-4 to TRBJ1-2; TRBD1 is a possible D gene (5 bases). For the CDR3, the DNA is TGTGCCAGCAGCTTGGAGGGGCTCAGGCATGGCTACACCTTC. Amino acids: CASSLEGLRHGYTF.